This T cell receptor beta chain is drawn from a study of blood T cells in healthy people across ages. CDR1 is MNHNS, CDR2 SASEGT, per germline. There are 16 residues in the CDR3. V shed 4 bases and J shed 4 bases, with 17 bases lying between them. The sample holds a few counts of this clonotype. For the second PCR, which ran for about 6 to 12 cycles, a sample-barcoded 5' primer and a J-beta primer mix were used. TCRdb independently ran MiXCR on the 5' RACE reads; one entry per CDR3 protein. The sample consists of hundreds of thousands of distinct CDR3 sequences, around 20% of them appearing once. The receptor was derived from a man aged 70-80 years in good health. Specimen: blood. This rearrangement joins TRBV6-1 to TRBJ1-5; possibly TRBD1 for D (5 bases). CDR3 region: CASSVLRGSLNQPQHF. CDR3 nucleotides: TGTGCCAGCAGTGTCCTTCGGGGGTCCCTTAATCAGCCCCAGCATTTT.